This TCR beta chain was profiled in a study of OX40 agonist ivuxolimab in advanced cancers. As for the study in general: The treatment was a fully human IgG2 OX40 agonist, ivuxolimab.

The germline gives CDR1 MDHEN, CDR2 SYDVKM. This CDR3 is 13 amino acids long. Germline trimming cut 4 bases from V and 5 bases from J; bases unmatched to any gene: 2. This clone has only a few counts. Clones were read by immunoSEQ multiplex PCR, and TCRdb kept only the in-frame ones, dropping some. This sample has about 53,000 clones, with approximately 91% found just once. Sequencing was performed on CD4+ or CD8+ T cells sorted from blood, taken in a trial of the OX40 agonist ivuxolimab. The V gene is TRBV28, the J gene TRBJ2-1, with 7 bases lining up with TRBD1. This receptor was identified in an adult with an advanced solid tumor such as melanoma, head and neck, liver or kidney cancer. CDR3 DNA: TGTGCCAGCAGTTGGGGACAGCACAATGAGCAGTTCTTC. Amino acids: CASSWGQHNEQFF.